Below, 15 T cell receptor beta chains from the same sample are listed, as sequenced in a study of metastatic and nonmetastatic thyroid tumors. TCRdb recomputed clones from the PCR reads via MiXCR. This sample has approximately 35,000 clones; 18% occur once, and the top ten carry around 12%. Until they underwent thyroid surgery, no patient had received any treatment. Sequences were obtained from blood. These receptors were taken from a male donor with papillary thyroid cancer or a benign thyroid nodule (not recorded which). Some clones in this sample may be carry-over from other donors' samples.

This chain connects TRBV6-1 to TRBJ2-2; D is possibly TRBD1 (6 bases). V shed 7 bases and J shed 4 bases, with 16 bases lying between them. Germline loops: CDR1 MNHNS, CDR2 SASEGT. The CDR3 extends over 15 amino acids. CDR3 region: CASKYQGRGTGELFF. For the CDR3, the DNA is TGTGCCAGCAAGTATCAGGGGCGAGGCACCGGGGAGCTGTTTTTT.

In its sample, this clone is medium-sized. CDR3 sequence (DNA): TGTGCCAGCAGTTGGACTAGCGGGAGAGATACGCAGTATTTT. It yields the protein CASSWTSGRDTQYF. This sequence joins TRBV6-1 and TRBJ2-3; TRBD2 agrees at 13 bases. Per germline, CDR1 MNHNS and CDR2 SASEGT. Trimming took 5 bases from V and 5 from J; bases not matched to a gene: 1. The CDR3 runs 14 residues.

This clone was seen many times. At one end, the junction sequence differs from germline, possibly due to a read error. This sequence joins TRBV20-1 and TRBJ1-5; D may be TRBD1 (5 bases). This CDR3 comprises 15 residues. The germline V gene encodes CDR1 DFQATT and CDR2 SNEGSKA (reference sequence). Written as DNA, the CDR3 is TGCAGTGCCAGAGAGAGGGGAATCGGCTTCCAGCCCCAGCATTTT. It encodes CSARERGIGFQPQHF.

Within the sample, this clone is medium-sized. This chain joins TRBV12-3 or TRBV12-4 and TRBJ2-7; 8 bases line up with TRBD1. Trimming at V came to 4 bases and at J to 0 bases, leaving 5 bases not matched to a gene. The CDR3 has 15 amino acids. The DNA for the CDR3 is TGTGCCAGCAGTTCGGCAGGGGGCGGCTCCTACGAGCAGTACTTC. As protein: CASSSAGGGSYEQYF.

The V gene is TRBV6-2 or TRBV6-3, the J gene TRBJ2-1; 9 bases match TRBD2. CDR1 is MNHEY, CDR2 SVGEGT, per germline. V lost 2 bases and J lost 3; bases outside the gene matches: 5. This CDR3 region has 16 residues. The CDR3 loop is CASSYQGLAFYNEQFF. The DNA for the CDR3 is TGTGCCAGCAGTTACCAGGGACTAGCTTTCTACAATGAGCAGTTCTTC.

At least ten counts were recorded for this clone. The rearrangement uses TRBV5-1 and TRBJ1-2; D not certain. The germline CDR1 and CDR2 sequences are SGHRS and YFSETQ. The CDR3 sequence is 15 residues long. V was trimmed by 0 bases and J by 4 bases, leaving 13 bases between them. The CDR3 DNA reads as TGCGCCAGCAGCTTGGACGGGCACTCTTCCTATGGCTACACCTTC. Its protein is CASSLDGHSSYGYTF.

This clone has at least ten counts. The rearrangement uses TRBV27 and TRBJ2-3, with 7 bases lining up with TRBD1. Germline-derived CDR1 and CDR2 are MNHEY and SMNVEV (reference sequence). V lost 5 bases, J lost 1 base, and 6 bases stayed unmatched. This CDR3 contains 15 residues. CDR3 sequence (DNA): TGTGCCAGCAGTCCTCGGACAGGCGGCACAGATACGCAGTATTTT. Its translation: CASSPRTGGTDTQYF.

The chain combines TRBV20-1 with TRBJ1-2, with 7 bases identical to TRBD1. The CDR3 spans 13 residues. Trimming cost V 6 bases and J 7 bases; bases outside gene matches: 11. Looked up from germline, CDR1 is DFQATT and CDR2 is SNEGSKA (reference sequence). CDR3 loop: CSADLTGIFGYTF. The CDR3 coding sequence is TGCAGTGCCGACCTGACAGGGATATTTGGCTACACCTTC.

Only a few counts were recorded for this clone. This chain joins TRBV19 and TRBJ2-1; the D gene is possibly TRBD2 (5 bases). V gave up 6 bases and J gave up 4 bases, with 16 bases separating them. In germline, CDR1 is LNHDA, CDR2 SQIVND (reference sequence). This CDR3 is built from 15 residues. The CDR3, as DNA: TGTGCCAGTAGGTATGGCAGGAGGACTTACAATGAGCAGTTCTTC. It specifies CASRYGRRTYNEQFF.

Many counts were recorded for this clone. This chain connects TRBV9 to TRBJ1-4; tentatively, D is TRBD1 (6 bases). The CDR3 spans 14 residues. V was pared by 0 bases and J by 8 bases, with 11 bases between. The germline gives CDR1 SGDLS, CDR2 YYNGEE. CDR3 in DNA: TGTGCCAGCAGCGTAGAGGGGGGAGGAGAAAAACTGTTTTTT. This codes for CASSVEGGGEKLFF.

At least ten counts were recorded for this clone. Since a much larger clone is just one base distant, this may be a read error. The same CDR3 arises from other DNA sequences in this sample as well. V is TRBV19 and J is TRBJ1-2; 7 nucleotides match TRBD1. V lost 1 base, J lost 4 bases, and 6 bases stayed unmatched. Germline V gives CDR1 LNHDA, CDR2 SQIVND (reference sequence). This CDR3 contains 15 residues. The CDR3 bases are TGTGCCAGTAGTATAGGAGGGGGCGCTGGCTATGGCTACACCTTC. Its protein product is CASSIGGGAGYGYTF.

This clone was seen more than once but under ten times. The chain combines TRBV19 with TRBJ2-1, with 9 bases that match TRBD1. The germline V gene has CDR1 LNHDA and CDR2 SQIVND (reference sequence). The CDR3 spans 15 residues. Germline trimming cut 5 bases from V and 7 bases from J; bases unmatched to any gene: 9. Written as DNA, the CDR3 is TGTGCCAGTAGTCTGGACGGGACAGGGAGGAATGAGCAGTTCTTC. It translates to CASSLDGTGRNEQFF. Supplemented by reference TRBV19 and TRBJ2-1, the full variable domain reads DGGITQSPKYLFRKEGQNVTLSCEQNLNHDAMYWYRQDPGQGLRLIYYSQIVNDFQKGDIAEGYSVSREKKESFPLTVTSAQKNPTAFYLCASSLDGTGRNEQFFGPGTRLTVL.

This sequence joins TRBV10-2 and TRBJ2-7, with no clear D. Trimming removed 3 bases at V and 5 bases at J, with 11 bases between. CDR3 length: 13 amino acids. From germline, CDR1 is WSHSY and CDR2 SAAADI. The CDR3 DNA reads as TGCGCCAGCAGTGATCACCAAACCCACGAGCAGTACTTC. It codes for CASSDHQTHEQYF.

This clone is labeled medium-sized. This rearrangement joins TRBV12-3 or TRBV12-4 to TRBJ2-7; D might be TRBD1 (6 bases). The CDR3 covers 12 residues. Trimming stripped 6 bases from V and 4 bases from J, with 10 bases between. The CDR3 is CASRSDSYEQYF. In DNA form, the CDR3 reads TGTGCCAGCAGGTCGGACAGTTACGAGCAGTACTTC.

The chain couples TRBV20-1 to TRBJ2-7, with TRBD1 matching over 7 bases. The CDR3 loop spans 15 amino acids. Losses at the gene ends were 2 bases for V and 3 bases for J; bases not matched to a gene: 10. Germline CDR1 reads DFQATT; CDR2 reads SNEGSKA (reference sequence). The CDR3 DNA reads as TGCAGTGCTAGACCACCGACAGGGTGGGACTACGAGCAGTACTTC. Its protein is CSARPPTGWDYEQYF.